This T cell receptor beta chain was retrieved from a study of beta chain features in type 1 diabetes. The study's findings and limits: Across all four CD4+ subsets, people with type 1 diabetes showed modestly shorter TCRB CDR3s.

Germline CDR1 SNHLY, CDR2 FYNNEI. This CDR3 spans 15 amino acids. V was pared by 3 bases and J by 2 bases, with 14 bases between. A few counts support this clone. Its antigen is as yet unknown. One heparinised draw of blood, averaging approximately 110 mL, came from each donor. Isolation of CD4+ naive, central memory, regulatory and stem cell-like memory cells was achieved by sorting via CD45RO/CCR7/CD25/CD127/CD95/CD27. The investigators reverse transcribed all of the isolated RNA, so they sequenced expressed TCRB transcripts. Naive, central memory and regulatory T cell samples averaged around 3.5 million immunoSEQ reads each. Clones were sequenced by immunoSEQ multiplex PCR, and TCRdb holds only the in-frame ones, with some missing. The sample consists of under 400,000 clones, roughly 12% of them appearing once.

The TCR was taken from a woman in her late teens or twenties with type 1 diabetes. Sample: naive CD4+ T cells from blood. The chain employs TRBV2 and TRBJ2-7, with D uncertain. CDR3 bases: TGTGCCAGCAGTGAGGGTTTGCCAGGAACCTACGAGCAGTACTTC. Its protein is CASSEGLPGTYEQYF.